This entry features one TCR beta chain sequence. The antigen remains unidentified. These data are taken from a study of regulatory and conventional T cells in RAG deficiency. Study-level findings and limits: Control T-cell subsets had markedly higher Shannon entropy and lower Simpson indices than RAG-deficient patients. Omenn patients showed >80% Treg-Tconv overlap and shorter CDR3 lengths.

The CDR3 has 15 residues. CDR1 MNHEY and CDR2 SMNVEV come from the germline V gene (reference sequence). Trimming at V came to 7 bases and at J to 3 bases, leaving 5 bases not matched to a gene. Produced via immunoSEQ multiplex PCR; TCRdb's table is partial and in-frame only. Of roughly 32,000 clones in the sample, about nine tenths were seen once. These data also featured in a second study, about regulatory T cells. That paper adds: Amplification used 52 TRBV primers and 13 TRBJ primers.

Sequenced sample: CD8+ T cells sorted from blood. The clonotype was recovered from a human donor in good health. The chain is built from TRBV27 and TRBJ2-3; 12 nucleotides line up with TRBD2. The CDR3 loop reads CASKASGGATDTQYF. The CDR3 coding sequence is TGTGCCAGCAAGGCTAGCGGGGGGGCAACAGATACGCAGTATTTT.